This T cell receptor (beta chain) is from a study of shared clonotypes between healthy human individuals (dated by TCRdb to 2018 to 2020). About the full investigation: A couple of women and three men aged 18 to 49 years were included in the cohort. For each donor, three plates each were used for CD4 naive and CD4 memory, two plates were used for CD8 naive, and one plate was used for CD8 memory. To increase sequencing depth and limit assay-specific biases, TCR repertoire library preparation and sequencing were carried out by different laboratories using diverse techniques. The study deeply sequenced blood TCR repertoires of five healthy adults to estimate repertoire size and the extent of clonotype sharing between individuals. Each donor's leukapheresis produced roughly between roughly 0.85 and 9.5 billion PBMCs. General conclusions and limits of the study: Pairwise subsampling led to the expectation that sequencing depth would affect the degree of clonotype sharing among donors. Compared with non-shared clonotypes, the clonotypes found in all four sorted-subset donors had higher generation probabilities. Sampling was restricted to blood, and TCR repertoires in tissues likely differ from the TCR repertoires found in blood. Approximately 5% of naive CD4, 3.5% of naive CD8, 2.3% of memory CD4, and about 0.4% of memory CD8 clonotypes were shared across a few donors. Naive subsets generally had larger estimated clonotype richness than memory subsets did. The small number of donors limited the genetic and exposure-history diversity represented. Rarefaction of sorted-subset datasets indicated incomplete sequencing despite the large sequencing depth.

Donors were healthy HIV-negative adults with no recently reported acute infections or vaccinations. Every donor was a Caucasian adult living in Nashville, Tennessee, USA. Magnetic negative selection was used to enrich CD4+ T cells, after which naive cells were positively selected on CD45RA and the negative fraction became the memory subset. Blood was collected by leukapheresis, and PBMCs were isolated by Ficoll-Histopaque density gradient centrifugation and then cryopreserved in liquid nitrogen vapor phase. Analytical flow cytometry was used to check the purity and quantity of every magnetically sorted T cell population. From each sorted fraction, genomic DNA was isolated and quantified by UV absorbance on a Nanodrop 2000c. For CDR1 and CDR2, the germline V gene (reference sequence) lists SEHNR and FQNEAQ. The CDR3 covers 17 residues, taking in both the cysteine and the phenylalanine. CDR3 DNA only is kept here, 51 bases in frame from base 1. V loses 4 bases of germline sequence and J loses 8 bases, and the interval between the two ends is 23 bases.

This clone was picked up one time. Its antigen is still unknown. Base quality data are lacking; no much larger clone is found one base away. Using the deep immunoSEQ assay, TCR CDR3 regions were amplified from genomic DNA by multiplex PCR. Extracted genomic DNA from each cell subset was spread evenly across all wells of several immunoSEQ 96-well plates, with each plate serving as a replicate. For sorted subsets, approximately 210 ng of genomic DNA, equivalent to around 30,000 T cell genomes, went into each replicate PCR. Purified libraries were quantified with a Qubit 3.0 fluorometer, sized on a Bioanalyzer 2100, and re-quantified with the KAPA Library Quantification kit. A separate single-read 150-cycle Illumina NextSeq 550 flow cell was used to sequence each immunoSEQ 96-well plate. Per the source publication's procedure: The immunoSEQ output contained only junctional sequences without quality scores, so filtering could not match that applied to full-length reads. To assign V/J genes and CDR3, sequences were annotated using PyIR, a Python wrapper for IgBLAST v1.9, with IMGT germline references. Reads were filtered out if the reads had weak V/J assignments (E-value above 1e-6), no CDR3, stop codons, out-of-frame junctions, or ambiguous translated residues. V3J clonotypes were defined by identical inferred V gene, J gene, and CDR3 amino acid sequence. To compute the percentage overlap between repertoires, the number of shared unique clonotypes was divided by the size of the smaller repertoire. Three approaches were used to assess repertoire richness: RTK rarefaction, the Chao1 estimator, and Recon v2.1 estimates of unobserved clonotypes. Generation probabilities were computed with OLGA for all TCRbeta clonotypes obtained by the gDNA method from several donors. Held by TCRdb, this immuneACCESS table contains in-frame sequences only and omits some clones. Under half of the omission traces to an unresolved V gene where checked; the cause of the rest is unknown. That table furnishes V, J and clone size, whereas the DNA furnished D and trimming. The sample table records 2 million to 2.5 million clones; around 92% of these occur just once. The ten largest clones represent 0.37% of the sample.

The sequence is built from TRBV7-9 and TRBJ1-4; no D gene can be assigned with confidence. The source material was naive CD4+ T cells from PBMCs. The sample's cell subset or site label, in plain terms: CD45RA+ positively selected. This TCR was recovered from a man aged 18 to 30 in good health. Some clones in this sample may be carry-over from other donors' samples. The nucleotides read TGTGCCAGCAGCTCCCCTTTAGGGAGTCAGGTAGAAGAAAAACTGTTTTTT. This yields the protein CASSSPLGSQVEEKLFF.